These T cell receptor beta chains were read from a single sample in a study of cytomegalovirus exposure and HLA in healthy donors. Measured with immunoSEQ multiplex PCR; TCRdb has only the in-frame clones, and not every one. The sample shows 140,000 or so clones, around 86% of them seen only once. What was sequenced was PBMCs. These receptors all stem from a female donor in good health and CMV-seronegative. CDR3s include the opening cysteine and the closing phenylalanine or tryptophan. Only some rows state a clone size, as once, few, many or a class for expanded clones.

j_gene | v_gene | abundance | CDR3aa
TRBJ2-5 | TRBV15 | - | CATSFGTGVETQYF
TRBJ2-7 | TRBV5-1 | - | CASSPQGADYEQYF
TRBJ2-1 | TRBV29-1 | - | CSVEEGAMNEQFF
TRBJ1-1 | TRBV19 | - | CASTSTGVLMNTEAFF
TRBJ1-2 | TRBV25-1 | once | CASNGPRDRAAGYTF
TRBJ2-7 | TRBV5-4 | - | CASSSGTSGGYYEQYF
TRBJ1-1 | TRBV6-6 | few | CASSYSAGMNTEAFF
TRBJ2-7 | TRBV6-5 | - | CASSPSGRAAEQYF
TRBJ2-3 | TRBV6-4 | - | CASSDLSTDTQYF
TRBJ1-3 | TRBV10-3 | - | CAISGAAGNTIYF
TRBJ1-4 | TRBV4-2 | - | CASSLLRDRGNEKLFF
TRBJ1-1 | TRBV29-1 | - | CSVLGPQGTEAFF
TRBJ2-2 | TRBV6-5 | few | CASRQGTVNTGELFF
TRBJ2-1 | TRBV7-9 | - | CASSSHSVGMANEQFF
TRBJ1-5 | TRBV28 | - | CASIRGGKGPQHF
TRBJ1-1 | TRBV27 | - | CASSFYLNTEAFF
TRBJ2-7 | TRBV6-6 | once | CASSTGTDFYEQYF
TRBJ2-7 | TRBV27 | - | CASSLKTGDSYEQYF
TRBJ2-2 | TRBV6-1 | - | CASSSGLATGELFF
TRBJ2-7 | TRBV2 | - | CASELADYEQYF
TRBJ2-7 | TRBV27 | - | CASSLQRAPYEQYF
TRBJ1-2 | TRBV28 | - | CASSLILLANYGYTF
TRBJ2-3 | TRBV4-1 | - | CASSQVGTANTDTQYF
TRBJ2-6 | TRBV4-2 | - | CASSQGTSSSRANVLTF
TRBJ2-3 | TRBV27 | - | CASRRQGKLTDTQYF
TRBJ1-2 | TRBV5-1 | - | CASSLVGDRDTYGYTF
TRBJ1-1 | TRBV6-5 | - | CASSQNRGRGTEAFF
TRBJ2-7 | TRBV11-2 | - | CASSFGVYEQYF
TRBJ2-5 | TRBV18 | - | CASSPPQGGGTQYF